This TCR beta chain was recovered during a study of CXCR3-negative and CXCR3-positive naive CD8 T cells. 5' RACE that incorporated UMI labels was used to prepare the TRB cDNA libraries. TCRdb re-called the 5' RACE reads; every CDR3 protein appears as one record, without DNA. This table lists about 120,000 distinct CDR3 sequences. Per the germline V gene, CDR1 is SGDLS and CDR2 is YYNGEE. CDR3 size: 14 residues. General study results and limits: CXCR3-positive naive cells had TRB CDR3s that were more hydrophobic than CXCR3-negative naive cells had. TCR interaction strength was inferred from TRB CDR3 physicochemistry, as CD5 matched across naive subsets. Similar TRBV-TRBJ usage was seen in naive cells (both CXCR3-negative and CXCR3-positive), but memory cells differed.

About this clonotype itself: The antigen remains undetermined.

The genes are TRBV9 and TRBJ1-5. Sequencing was carried out using naive CXCR3+ CD8+ T cells from blood. As to subset: CD45RO-CCR7+CD27+CD95- naive CD8+ T cells expressing CXCR3 (TNR3+). This clonotype was obtained from a human donor in good health. Some clones in this sample may be carry-over from other donors' samples. Here the CDR3 reads CASSVSSDNQPQHF.